Listed here are 8 T cell receptor beta chains from one sample, sequenced in a study of yellow fever vaccine responses in identical twins. TCRdb used MiXCR to reprocess the RT-PCR reads, holding one entry per CDR3 protein. Of 2,000 to 3,000 distinct CDR3 sequences in the sample, around 82% were seen once. The sample consisted of T cells from blood (PBMCs), unsorted or a sorted subset (not recorded which), taken before or after yellow fever vaccination (not recorded which). Receptor source: a woman between 18 and 29 years old who received the yellow fever vaccine.

This clonotype turned up a few times. The V and J genes are TRBV7-2 and TRBJ2-3; D is ambiguous. The CDR3 loop spans 11 amino acids. The V end was cut by 6 bases, the J end by 2 bases, with 3 bases between. Germline V gene sequence: CDR1 SGHTA, CDR2 FQGNSA. CDR3 sequence: CASSYTDTQYF. The CDR3 DNA reads TGTGCCAGCAGTTACACAGATACGCAGTATTTT.

The gene calls are TRBV27 and TRBJ1-1, with a weak D call TRBD1 (6 bases). CDR1 and CDR2 from the germline V gene are MNHEY and SMNVEV (reference sequence). CDR3 length: 15 residues. Trimming left V 6 bases short and J 3 bases short, with 17 bases between. This chain's CDR3 is CASRSTRRGDTEAFF. The DNA for the CDR3 is TGTGCCAGCAGGTCGACCCGCAGGGGTGACACTGAAGCTTTCTTT.

This chain uses TRBV4-1 with TRBJ1-1, with no clear D. CDR1 is MGHRA, CDR2 YSYEKL, per germline. CDR3 length: 16 residues. Trimming removed 4 bases at V and 5 bases at J, with 20 bases between. The CDR3 here is CASSPSDGSPRTEAFF. The CDR3 nucleotides are TGCGCCAGCAGCCCGTCCGACGGGAGCCCGAGGACTGAAGCTTTCTTT.

CDR3 nucleotides: TGTGCCAGCACTCGGGTCGGACAGCCCCAGCATTTT. Amino acids: CASTRVGQPQHF. The chain employs TRBV2 and TRBJ1-5; unclear D gene. Trimming removed 7 bases from V and 7 bases from J, with 11 bases in between. Germline V CDR1 and CDR2: SNHLY, FYNNEI. The CDR3 length is 12 residues.

The chain links TRBV23-1 to TRBJ1-5; no firm D call. TRBV23-1 is an open reading frame whose function is uncertain. The CDR3 consists of 15 residues. The V gene lost 0 bases and the J gene lost 7 bases, with 13 bases spanning the gap. CDR3: CASSQSSKIFQPQHF. The CDR3 DNA follows: TGCGCCAGCAGTCAATCGTCTAAGATTTTCCAGCCCCAGCATTTT.

CDR3 sequence: CASSLSPAGETQYF. In DNA, the CDR3 is TGTGCCAGCAGTTTATCTCCGGCGGGAGAGACCCAGTACTTC. The chain has TRBV27 and TRBJ2-5; tentative D call: TRBD2 (5 bases). The CDR3 totals 14 residues. Germline-derived CDR1 and CDR2 are MNHEY and SMNVEV (reference sequence). Between the trimmed V and J ends, which lost 0 bases and 4 bases, there was a span of 9 bases.

The rearrangement links TRBV5-6 to TRBJ2-1, with TRBD2 matching over 8 bases. The junction had 7 bases not matched to a gene; V was cut back by 6 bases and J by 5 bases. Germline V gene lookup returns CDR1 SGHDT and CDR2 YYEEEE. This CDR3 comprises 14 residues. CDR3 residues: CASTTGTRDNEQFF. The CDR3 nucleotides read TGTGCCAGCACAACCGGGACTAGAGACAATGAGCAGTTCTTC.

The J gene is TRBJ1-2, the V gene TRBV23-1, with a tentative D call TRBD1 (5 bases). TRBV23-1 is known as an ORF, though its function is uncertain. This CDR3 spans 16 amino acids. V was clipped by 2 bases and J by 3 bases, with 16 bases between them. The CDR3 spells CASSQTWDRGDYGYTF. CDR3 DNA: TGCGCCAGCAGTCAAACTTGGGACCGCGGTGACTATGGCTACACCTTC.